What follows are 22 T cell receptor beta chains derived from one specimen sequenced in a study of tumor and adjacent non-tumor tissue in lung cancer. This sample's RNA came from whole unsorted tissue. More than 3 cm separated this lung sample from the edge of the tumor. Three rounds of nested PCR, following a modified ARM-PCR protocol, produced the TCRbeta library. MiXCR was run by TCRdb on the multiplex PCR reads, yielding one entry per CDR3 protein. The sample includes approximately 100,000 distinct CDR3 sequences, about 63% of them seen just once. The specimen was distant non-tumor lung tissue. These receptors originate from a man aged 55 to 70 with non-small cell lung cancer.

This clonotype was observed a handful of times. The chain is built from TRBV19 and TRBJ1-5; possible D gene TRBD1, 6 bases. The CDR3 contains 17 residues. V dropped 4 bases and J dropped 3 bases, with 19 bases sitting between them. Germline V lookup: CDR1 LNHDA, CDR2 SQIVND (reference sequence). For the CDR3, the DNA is TGTGCCAGTAGTAAGACAGGCAGTGATAAGAACAATCAGCCCCAGCATTTT. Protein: CASSKTGSDKNNQPQHF.

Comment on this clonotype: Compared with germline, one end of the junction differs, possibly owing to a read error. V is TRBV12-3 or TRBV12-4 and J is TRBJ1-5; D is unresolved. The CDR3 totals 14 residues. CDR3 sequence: CASSPQVSDQPQHF. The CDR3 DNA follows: TGTGCCAGCAGCCCTCAGGTTAGCGATCAGCCCCAACATTTT.

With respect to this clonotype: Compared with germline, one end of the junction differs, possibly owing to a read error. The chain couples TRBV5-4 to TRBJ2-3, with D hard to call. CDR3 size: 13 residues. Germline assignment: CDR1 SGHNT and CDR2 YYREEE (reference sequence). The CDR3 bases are TGTGTCAGCAACTTGCTCTGGGCGGATACGCGGTATTTT. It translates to CVSNLLWADTRYF.

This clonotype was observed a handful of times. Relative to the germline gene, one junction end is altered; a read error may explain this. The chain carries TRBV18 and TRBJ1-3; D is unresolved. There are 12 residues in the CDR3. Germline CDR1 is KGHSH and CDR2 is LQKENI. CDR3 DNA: TGTGCCAACTCACCAAGTGGAAACACCATATATTTT. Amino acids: CANSPSGNTIYF. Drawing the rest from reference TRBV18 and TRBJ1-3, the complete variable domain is NAGVMQNPRHLVRRRGQEARLRCSPMKGHSHVYWYRQLPEEGLKFMVYLQKENIIDESGMPKERFSAEFPKEGPSILRIQQVVRGDSAAYFCANSPSGNTIYFGEGSWLTVV.

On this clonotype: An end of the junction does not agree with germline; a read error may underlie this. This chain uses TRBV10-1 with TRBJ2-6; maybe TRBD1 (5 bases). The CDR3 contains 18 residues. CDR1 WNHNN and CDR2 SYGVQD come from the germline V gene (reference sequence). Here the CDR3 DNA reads TGCGCCAGCAGTGAGCCCAACCTCCTGGGCCCTGGGGCCAACGTCCCGACTTTT. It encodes CASSEPNLLGPGANVPTF.

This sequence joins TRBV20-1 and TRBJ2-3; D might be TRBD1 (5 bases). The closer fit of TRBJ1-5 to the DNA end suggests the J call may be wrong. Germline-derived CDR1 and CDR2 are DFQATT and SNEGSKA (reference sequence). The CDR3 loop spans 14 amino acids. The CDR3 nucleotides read TGCAGTGCCAGGGAGGGGTGGGGCACAGATACGCAGCATTTT. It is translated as CSAREGWGTDTQHF.

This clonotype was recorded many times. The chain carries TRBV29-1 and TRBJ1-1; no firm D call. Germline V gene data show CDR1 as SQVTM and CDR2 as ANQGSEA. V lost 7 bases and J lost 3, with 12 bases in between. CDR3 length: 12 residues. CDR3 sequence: CSAEGGYTEAFF. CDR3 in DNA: TGCAGCGCAGAGGGCGGGTACACTGAAGCTTTCTTT.

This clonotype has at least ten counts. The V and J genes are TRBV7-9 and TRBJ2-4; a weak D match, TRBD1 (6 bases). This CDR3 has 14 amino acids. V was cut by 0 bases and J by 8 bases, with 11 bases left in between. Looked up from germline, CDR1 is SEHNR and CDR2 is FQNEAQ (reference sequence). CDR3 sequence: CASSLATGVDIQYF. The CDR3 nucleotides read TGTGCCAGCAGCTTAGCGACAGGTGTGGACATTCAGTACTTC.

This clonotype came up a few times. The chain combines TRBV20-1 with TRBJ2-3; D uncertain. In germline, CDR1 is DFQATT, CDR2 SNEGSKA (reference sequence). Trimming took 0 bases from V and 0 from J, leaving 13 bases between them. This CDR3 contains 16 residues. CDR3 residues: CSARDRRRVSTDTQYF. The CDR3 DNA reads TGCAGTGCTAGAGATCGTAGAAGGGTTAGCACAGATACGCAGTATTTT.

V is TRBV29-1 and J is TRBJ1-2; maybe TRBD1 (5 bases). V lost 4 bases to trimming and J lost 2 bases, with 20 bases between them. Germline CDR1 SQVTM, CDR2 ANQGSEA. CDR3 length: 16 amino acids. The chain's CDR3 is CSVGGLGAESNYGYTF. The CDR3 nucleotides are TGCAGCGTTGGAGGATTAGGGGCCGAGTCGAACTATGGCTACACCTTC.

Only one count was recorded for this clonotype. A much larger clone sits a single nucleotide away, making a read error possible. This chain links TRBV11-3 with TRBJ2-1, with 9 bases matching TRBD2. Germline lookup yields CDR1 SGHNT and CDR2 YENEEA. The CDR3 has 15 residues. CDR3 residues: CDSSSTSGEYNEQFF. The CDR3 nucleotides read TGTGACAGCAGCTCGACTAGCGGAGAGTACAATGAGCAGTTCTTC.

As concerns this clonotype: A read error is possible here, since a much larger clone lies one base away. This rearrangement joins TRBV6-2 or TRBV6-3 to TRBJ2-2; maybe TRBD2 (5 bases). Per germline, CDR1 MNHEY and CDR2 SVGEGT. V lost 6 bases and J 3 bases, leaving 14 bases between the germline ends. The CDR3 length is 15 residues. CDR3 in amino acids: CASSAGIRDTGELFF. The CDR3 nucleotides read TGTGCCAGCAGCGCCGGGATTAGGGACACCGGGGAGCTGTTTTTT.

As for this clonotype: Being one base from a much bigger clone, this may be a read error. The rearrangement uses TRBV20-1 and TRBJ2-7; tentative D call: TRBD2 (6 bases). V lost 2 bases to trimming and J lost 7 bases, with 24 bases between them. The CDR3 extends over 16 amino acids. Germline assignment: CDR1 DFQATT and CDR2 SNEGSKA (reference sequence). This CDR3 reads CSARYGGTHPTGEQYF. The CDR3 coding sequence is TGCAGTGCTAGATATGGGGGGACCCATCCTACGGGAGAGCAGTACTTC.

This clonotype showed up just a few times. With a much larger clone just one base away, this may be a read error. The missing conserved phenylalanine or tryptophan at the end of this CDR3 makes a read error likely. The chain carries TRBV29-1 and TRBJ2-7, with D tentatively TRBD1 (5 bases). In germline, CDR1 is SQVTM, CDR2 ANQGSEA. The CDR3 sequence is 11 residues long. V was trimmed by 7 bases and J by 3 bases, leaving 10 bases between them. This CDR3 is CSGRRGYEQYS. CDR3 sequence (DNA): TGCAGCGGGAGAAGGGGCTACGAGCAGTACTCC.

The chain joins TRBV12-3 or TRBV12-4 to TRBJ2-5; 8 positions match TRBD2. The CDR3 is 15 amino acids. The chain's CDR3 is CVISSPSGGRETQYF. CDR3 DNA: TGTGTCATCAGTTCGCCGAGCGGGGGCCGGGAGACCCAGTACTTC.

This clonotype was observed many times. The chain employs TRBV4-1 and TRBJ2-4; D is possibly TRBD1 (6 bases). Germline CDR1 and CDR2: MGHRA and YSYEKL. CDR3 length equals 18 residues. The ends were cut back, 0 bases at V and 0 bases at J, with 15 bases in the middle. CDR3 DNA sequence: TGCGCCAGCAGCCAAGAAGCAACAGGGAACATAGCCAAAAACATTCAGTACTTC. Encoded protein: CASSQEATGNIAKNIQYF.

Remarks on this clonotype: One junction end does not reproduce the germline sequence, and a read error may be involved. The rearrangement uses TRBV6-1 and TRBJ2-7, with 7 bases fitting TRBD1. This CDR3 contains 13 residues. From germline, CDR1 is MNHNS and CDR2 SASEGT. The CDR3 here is CDSHRGPTYEQYF. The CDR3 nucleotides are TGTGACAGCCACAGGGGACCGACCTACGAGCAGTATTTC.

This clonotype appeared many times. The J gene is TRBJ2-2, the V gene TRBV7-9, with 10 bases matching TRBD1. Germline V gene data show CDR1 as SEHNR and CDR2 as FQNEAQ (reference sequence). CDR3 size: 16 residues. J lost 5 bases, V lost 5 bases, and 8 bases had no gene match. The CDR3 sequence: CASSAMTGGLTGELFF. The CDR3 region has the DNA TGTGCCAGCAGCGCAATGACAGGGGGCCTTACCGGGGAGCTGTTTTTT. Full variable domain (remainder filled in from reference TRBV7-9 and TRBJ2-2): DTGVSQNPRHKITKRGQNVTFRCDPISEHNRLYWYRQTLGQGPEFLTYFQNEAQLEKSRLLSDRFSAERPKGSFSTLEIQRTEQGDSAMYLCASSAMTGGLTGELFFGEGSRLTVL.

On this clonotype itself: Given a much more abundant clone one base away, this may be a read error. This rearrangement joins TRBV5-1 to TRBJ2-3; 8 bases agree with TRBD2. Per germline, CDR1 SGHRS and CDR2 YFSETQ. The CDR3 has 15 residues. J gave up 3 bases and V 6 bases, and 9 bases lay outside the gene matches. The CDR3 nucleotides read TGCGCCAGCACCTACGGGACTAGAAGGACAGATACGCAGTATTTT. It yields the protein CASTYGTRRTDTQYF.

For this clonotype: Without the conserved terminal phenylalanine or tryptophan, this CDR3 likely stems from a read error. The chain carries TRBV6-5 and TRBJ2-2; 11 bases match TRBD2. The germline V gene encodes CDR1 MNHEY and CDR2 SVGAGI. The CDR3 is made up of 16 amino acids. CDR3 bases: TGTGCCAGCAGTTTGGGACTAGCGGTGAACACCGGTGAGCTGTTTTAT. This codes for CASSLGLAVNTGELFY.

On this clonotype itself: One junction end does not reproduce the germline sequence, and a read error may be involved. The CDR3 protein is CASSKSSSLHF. As DNA, the CDR3 is TGTGCCAGCAGTAAATCTTCATCCCTCCACTTT. This chain joins TRBV6-1 and TRBJ1-6; D not certain. The CDR3 is 11 residues long. Germline CDR1 MNHNS, CDR2 SASEGT.

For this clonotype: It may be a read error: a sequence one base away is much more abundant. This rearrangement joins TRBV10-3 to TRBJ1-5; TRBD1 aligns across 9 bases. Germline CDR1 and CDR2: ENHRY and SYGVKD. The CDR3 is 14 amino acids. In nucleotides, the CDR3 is TGTGCCGTCAGTGGGACAGGGAACAATCAGCCCCAGCATTTT. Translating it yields CAVSGTGNNQPQHF.